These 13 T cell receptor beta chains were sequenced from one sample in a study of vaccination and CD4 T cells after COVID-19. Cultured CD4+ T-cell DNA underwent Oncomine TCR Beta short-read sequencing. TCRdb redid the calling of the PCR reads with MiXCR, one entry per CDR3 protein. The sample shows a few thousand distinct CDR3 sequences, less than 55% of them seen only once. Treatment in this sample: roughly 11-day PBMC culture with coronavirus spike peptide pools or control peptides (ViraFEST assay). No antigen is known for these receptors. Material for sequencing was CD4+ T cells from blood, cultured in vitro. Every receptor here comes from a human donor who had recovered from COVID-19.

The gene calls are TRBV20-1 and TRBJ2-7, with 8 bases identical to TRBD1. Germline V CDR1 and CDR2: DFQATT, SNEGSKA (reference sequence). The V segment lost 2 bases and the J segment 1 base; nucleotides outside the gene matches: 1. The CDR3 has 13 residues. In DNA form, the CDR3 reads TGCAGTGCTAGACGACAGGGGTCCTACGAGCAGTACTTC. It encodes CSARRQGSYEQYF.

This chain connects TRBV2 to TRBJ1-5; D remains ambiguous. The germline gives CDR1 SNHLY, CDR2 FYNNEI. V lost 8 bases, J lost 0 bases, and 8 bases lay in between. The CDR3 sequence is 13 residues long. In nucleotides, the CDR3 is TGTGCCAGCCGCGACACTAGCAATCAGCCCCAGCATTTT. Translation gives CASRDTSNQPQHF.

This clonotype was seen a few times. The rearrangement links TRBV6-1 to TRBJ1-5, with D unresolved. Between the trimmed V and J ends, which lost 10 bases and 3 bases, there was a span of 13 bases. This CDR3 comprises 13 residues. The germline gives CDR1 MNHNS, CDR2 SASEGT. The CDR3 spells CATADGYNQPQHF. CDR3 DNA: TGTGCCACAGCGGACGGATACAATCAGCCCCAGCATTTT.

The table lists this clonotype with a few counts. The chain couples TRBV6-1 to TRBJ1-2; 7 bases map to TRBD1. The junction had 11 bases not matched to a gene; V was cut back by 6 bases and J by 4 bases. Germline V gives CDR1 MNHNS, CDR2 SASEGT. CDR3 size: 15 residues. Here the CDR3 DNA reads TGTGCCAGCAGACGTGAACAGGGGAGCCCCTATGGCTACACCTTC. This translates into CASRREQGSPYGYTF.

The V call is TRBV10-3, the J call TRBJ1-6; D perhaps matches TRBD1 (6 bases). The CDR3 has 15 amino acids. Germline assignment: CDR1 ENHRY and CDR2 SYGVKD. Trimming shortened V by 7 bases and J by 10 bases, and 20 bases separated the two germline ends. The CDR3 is CAITSGAQGKSPLHF. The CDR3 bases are TGTGCCATCACCTCAGGTGCCCAGGGGAAATCACCCCTCCACTTT.

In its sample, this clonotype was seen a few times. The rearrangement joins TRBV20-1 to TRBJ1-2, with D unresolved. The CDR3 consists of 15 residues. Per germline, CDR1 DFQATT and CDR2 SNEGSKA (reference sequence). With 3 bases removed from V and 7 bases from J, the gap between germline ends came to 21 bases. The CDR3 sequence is CSARVTGSEWGGYTF. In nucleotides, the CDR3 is TGCAGTGCTAGGGTGACCGGGAGTGAATGGGGTGGCTACACCTTC.

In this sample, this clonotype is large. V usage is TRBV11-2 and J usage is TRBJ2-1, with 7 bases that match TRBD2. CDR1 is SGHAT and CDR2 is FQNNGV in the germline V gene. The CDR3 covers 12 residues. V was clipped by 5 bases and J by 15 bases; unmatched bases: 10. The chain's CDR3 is CASSGMGGIRFF. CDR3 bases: TGTGCCAGCAGCGGGATGGGAGGGATTCGGTTCTTC.

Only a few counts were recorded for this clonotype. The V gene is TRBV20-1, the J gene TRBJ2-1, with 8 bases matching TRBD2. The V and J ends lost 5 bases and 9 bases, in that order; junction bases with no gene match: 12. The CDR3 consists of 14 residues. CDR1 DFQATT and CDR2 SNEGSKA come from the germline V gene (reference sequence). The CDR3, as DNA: TGCAGTGCTGGGGGGGGACTAGTGGGCGGTGAGCAGTTCTTC. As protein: CSAGGGLVGGEQFF.

CDR3 in amino acids: CASSLNRVTDTQYF. DNA of the CDR3: TGTGCCAGCAGCTTAAACAGGGTGACAGATACGCAGTATTTT. The chain recombines TRBV7-3 with TRBJ2-3; D might be TRBD1 (6 bases). The germline V and J ends were trimmed by 1 base and 3 bases, with 8 bases remaining between them. Germline loops: CDR1 SGHTA, CDR2 FQGTGA. The CDR3 consists of 14 residues.

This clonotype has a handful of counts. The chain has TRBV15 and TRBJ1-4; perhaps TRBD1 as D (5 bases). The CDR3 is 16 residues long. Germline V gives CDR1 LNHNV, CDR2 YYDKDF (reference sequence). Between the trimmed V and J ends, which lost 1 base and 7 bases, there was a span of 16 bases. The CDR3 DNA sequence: TGTGCCACCAGCAGAGGTCTTGCGGGGCGTGCTGAAAAACTGTTTTTT. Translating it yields CATSRGLAGRAEKLFF.

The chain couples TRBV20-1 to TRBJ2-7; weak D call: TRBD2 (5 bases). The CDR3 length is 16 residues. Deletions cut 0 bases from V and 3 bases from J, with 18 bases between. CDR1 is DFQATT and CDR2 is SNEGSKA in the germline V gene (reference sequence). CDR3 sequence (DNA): TGCAGTGCTAGAGATCTTTCTGAGCGGACCTTCTACGAGCAGTACTTC. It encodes CSARDLSERTFYEQYF.

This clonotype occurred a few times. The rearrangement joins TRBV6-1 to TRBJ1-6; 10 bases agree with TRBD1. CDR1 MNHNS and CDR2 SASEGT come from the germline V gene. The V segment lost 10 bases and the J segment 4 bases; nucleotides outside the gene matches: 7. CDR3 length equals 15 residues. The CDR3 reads CATDRGLYYNSPLHF. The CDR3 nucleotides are TGTGCCACCGACAGGGGGCTATATTATAATTCACCCCTCCACTTT.

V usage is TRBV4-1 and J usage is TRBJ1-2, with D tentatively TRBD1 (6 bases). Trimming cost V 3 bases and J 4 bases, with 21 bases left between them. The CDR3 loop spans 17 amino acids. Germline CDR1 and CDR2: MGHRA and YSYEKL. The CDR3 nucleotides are TGCGCCAGCAGCCAGTGGTCAGGGGCCCTCGGTGGCTATGGCTACACCTTC. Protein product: CASSQWSGALGGYGYTF.